These 30 T cell receptor beta chains originate from one sample sequenced in a study of beta chain features in type 1 diabetes. Sequenced material consisted of expressed TCRB transcripts (all of the isolated RNA was reverse transcribed). This table comes from immunoSEQ multiplex PCR, and its TCRdb copy is limited to in-frame clones, with some not included. The table includes 450,000 to 600,000 clones, approximately 28% detected once. The source material was naive CD4+ T cells from blood. Source of these receptors: a man between 18 and 29 years old in good health.

This chain joins TRBV4-1 and TRBJ1-5, with D maybe TRBD1 (5 bases). V was trimmed by 6 bases and J by 2 bases, leaving 14 bases between them. The CDR3 contains 15 residues. The germline V gene has CDR1 MGHRA and CDR2 YSYEKL. The CDR3 sequence: CASSPFAQGNQPQHF. As DNA, the CDR3 is TGCGCCAGCAGTCCTTTTGCACAGGGCAATCAGCCCCAGCATTTT.

This clone was observed once. The CDR3 spells CSVEDPGRSYGYTF. The DNA of the CDR3 is TGCAGCGTTGAAGACCCAGGACGGAGCTATGGCTACACCTTC. This chain links TRBV29-1 with TRBJ1-2; D remains unclear. The V gene lost 0 bases and the J gene lost 4 bases, with 12 bases spanning the gap. Germline V gene sequence: CDR1 SQVTM, CDR2 ANQGSEA. The CDR3 runs 14 residues.

This clone has just a few counts. The J gene is TRBJ2-7, the V gene TRBV7-9, with a weak D call TRBD1 (6 bases). The CDR3 has 15 amino acids. Germline CDR1 is SEHNR and CDR2 is FQNEAQ (reference sequence). V dropped 4 bases and J dropped 2 bases, with 15 bases sitting between them. DNA for the CDR3: TGTGCCAGCAGCTCCGGACCGGGACATCCCTACGAGCAGTACTTC. This encodes CASSSGPGHPYEQYF.

This sequence joins TRBV6-1 and TRBJ2-5, with 7 bases that match TRBD2. Trimming removed 7 bases from V and 2 bases from J; junction bases left unmatched: 4. Germline V gene sequence: CDR1 MNHNS, CDR2 SASEGT. This CDR3 has 13 residues. The CDR3 is CASKGSGQETQYF. CDR3 nucleotide sequence: TGTGCCAGCAAAGGTAGCGGGCAAGAGACCCAGTACTTC.

J is TRBJ2-7 and V is TRBV5-6, with D unresolved. The CDR3 sequence is 14 residues long. The V end was cut by 1 base, the J end by 5 bases, with 13 bases between. Germline V lookup: CDR1 SGHDT, CDR2 YYEEEE. DNA of the CDR3: TGTGCCAGCAGCTTGAAGACACCTCAGCACGAGCAGTACTTC. Translating it yields CASSLKTPQHEQYF.

This chain links TRBV2 with TRBJ2-1, with D possibly TRBD2 on 5 matching bases. This CDR3 is 16 amino acids long. Trimming left V 6 bases short and J 5 bases short, with 20 bases between. Per germline, CDR1 SNHLY and CDR2 FYNNEI. The CDR3 bases are TGTGCCAGCAGCGCTAGGCGAATAGCCGGGAACAATGAGCAGTTCTTC. Translated, it gives CASSARRIAGNNEQFF. Variable domain in full (rest from reference TRBV2 and TRBJ2-1): EPEVTQTPSHQVTQMGQEVILRCVPISNHLYFYWYRQILGQKVEFLVSFYNNEISEKSEIFDDQFSVERPDGSNFTLKIRSTKLEDSAMYFCASSARRIAGNNEQFFGPGTRLTVL.

J is TRBJ1-4 and V is TRBV18; a weak D match, TRBD1 (5 bases). The V gene lost 6 bases and the J gene lost 3 bases, with 11 bases spanning the gap. This CDR3 is 14 amino acids long. CDR1 is KGHSH, CDR2 LQKENI, per germline. The CDR3 DNA reads TGTGCCAGCTCTCCTGGAGGGGCTAATGAAAAACTGTTTTTT. The encoded protein is CASSPGGANEKLFF.

In its sample, this clone was seen a few times. CDR3 loop: CASSPPPGYEQYF. In DNA form, the CDR3 reads TGTGCCAGCTCACCACCACCCGGCTACGAGCAGTACTTC. The chain has TRBV18 and TRBJ2-7, with unresolved D. V lost 0 bases and J lost 3, with 6 bases in between. This CDR3 is 13 amino acids long. CDR1 and CDR2 from the germline V gene are KGHSH and LQKENI.

This chain uses TRBV4-3 with TRBJ1-4; 8 nucleotides match TRBD1. Germline V gene lookup returns CDR1 LGHNA and CDR2 YSLEER. V lost 4 bases and J lost 0; bases outside the gene matches: 13. The CDR3 totals 19 residues. CDR3 DNA: TGCGCCAGCAGCCCTTCTCCGGCCTTACAGGGGGCAACTAATGAAAAACTGTTTTTT. It translates to CASSPSPALQGATNEKLFF.

This clone appeared a few times. This rearrangement joins TRBV25-1 to TRBJ2-3; 9 nucleotides agree with TRBD1. CDR3 length: 15 residues. Germline assignment: CDR1 MGHDK and CDR2 SYGVNS. The V and J ends lost 3 bases and 2 bases, in that order; junction bases with no gene match: 3. CDR3 region: CASSDWDRATDTQYF. The DNA for the CDR3 is TGTGCCAGCAGTGACTGGGACAGGGCCACAGATACGCAGTATTTT.

Comment on this clone: The identical CDR3 is also encoded by other nucleotide sequences in the sample. In DNA, the CDR3 is TGTGCCAGCAGTTTACAAGGTGAAGAGACCCAGTACTTC. It is translated as CASSLQGEETQYF. The V call is TRBV27, the J call TRBJ2-5; D uncertain. V was cut by 2 bases and J by 3 bases, with 7 bases left in between. The CDR3 loop spans 13 amino acids. Germline V lookup: CDR1 MNHEY, CDR2 SMNVEV (reference sequence).

This chain connects TRBV5-6 to TRBJ2-4, with a tentative D call TRBD1 (6 bases). The germline V gene encodes CDR1 SGHDT and CDR2 YYEEEE. The V end was cut by 4 bases, the J end by 2 bases, with 16 bases between. This CDR3 comprises 16 residues. The DNA for the CDR3 is TGTGCCAGCAGCACCTTACCCGGGACAACCAAAAACATTCAGTACTTC. It codes for CASSTLPGTTKNIQYF.

This clone turned up a few times. The chain is built from TRBV30 and TRBJ1-2; D unresolved. In germline, CDR1 is GTSNPN, CDR2 SVGIG (reference sequence). Trimming took 3 bases from V and 5 from J, leaving 10 bases between them. This CDR3 has 12 amino acids. CDR3 DNA: TGTGCCTGGAGCGGACGGCTGTATGGCTACACCTTC. Residues: CAWSGRLYGYTF.

In nucleotides, the CDR3 is TGTGCCTCAGGGACTAGCGGGAGGCGGGAGCTGTTTTTT. Protein: CASGTSGRRELFF. This chain joins TRBV30 and TRBJ2-2; TRBD2 matches 15 bases. Germline V gives CDR1 GTSNPN, CDR2 SVGIG (reference sequence). Trimming cost V 7 bases and J 9 bases; bases outside gene matches: 3. CDR3 length: 13 amino acids. Complete variable domain (other parts from reference TRBV30 and TRBJ2-2): SQTIHQWPATLVQPVGSPLSLECTVEGTSNPNLYWYRQAAGRGLQLLFYSVGIGQISSEVPQNLSASRPQDRQFILSSKKLLLSDSGFYLCASGTSGRRELFFGEGSRLTVL.

This sequence joins TRBV11-2 and TRBJ2-3; D call uncertain. CDR1 is SGHAT, CDR2 FQNNGV, per germline. V was cut by 5 bases and J by 4 bases, with 13 bases left in between. The CDR3 covers 14 residues. CDR3 region: CASSISPKSDTQYF. DNA of the CDR3: TGTGCCAGCAGCATCTCCCCGAAGTCAGATACGCAGTATTTT. The full variable domain, with the rest looked up from reference TRBV11-2 and TRBJ2-3, is EAGVAQSPRYKIIEKRQSVAFWCNPISGHATLYWYQQILGQGPKLLIQFQNNGVVDDSQLPKDRFSAERLKGVDSTLKIQPAKLEDSAVYLCASSISPKSDTQYFGPGTRLTVL.

In this sample, this clone turned up a few times. The chain employs TRBV4-2 and TRBJ2-3, with TRBD2 matching over 8 bases. V was clipped by 4 bases and J by 2 bases; unmatched bases: 8. The CDR3 runs 16 residues. Germline-derived CDR1 and CDR2 are LGHNA and YNFKEQ. CDR3 in amino acids: CASSPISGEITDTQYF. DNA of the CDR3: TGTGCCAGCAGCCCTATTAGCGGGGAGATCACAGATACGCAGTATTTT.

This clone was detected once. Other DNA sequences in the sample encode the same CDR3. The rearrangement links TRBV4-1 to TRBJ2-1; TRBD2 matches 10 bases. V lost 1 base and J lost 4; bases outside the gene matches: 1. CDR3 length: 15 amino acids. Germline CDR1 is MGHRA and CDR2 is YSYEKL. DNA for the CDR3: TGCGCCAGCAGCCAAGGACTAGCGGGTTACAATGAGCAGTTCTTC. Its translation: CASSQGLAGYNEQFF.

The chain couples TRBV11-2 to TRBJ2-2, with D unresolved. The V end was cut by 0 bases, the J end by 1 base, with 9 bases between. CDR1 is SGHAT, CDR2 FQNNGV, per germline. CDR3 length: 16 residues. This chain's CDR3 is CASSLDRLKNTGELFF. CDR3 nucleotide sequence: TGTGCCAGCAGCTTAGATCGGCTTAAGAACACCGGGGAGCTGTTTTTT.

The CDR3 reads CASSPSRTSGVTDTQYF. The CDR3 DNA is TGTGCCAGCAGCCCTTCCCGGACTAGCGGGGTCACAGATACGCAGTATTTT. The V call is TRBV7-2, the J call TRBJ2-3; 12 bases match TRBD2. The CDR3 consists of 17 residues. With 5 bases clipped from V and 2 bases from J, the junction kept 8 bases outside the gene matches. From germline, CDR1 is SGHTA and CDR2 FQGNSA.

The V call is TRBV20-1, the J call TRBJ2-5, with D uncertain. The V end lost 6 bases, the J end lost 7 bases, and 3 bases lay between the germline ends. This CDR3 region has 8 residues. Germline CDR1 DFQATT, CDR2 SNEGSKA (reference sequence). In DNA form, the CDR3 reads TGCAGTGCCGGGACCCAGTACTTC. It translates to CSAGTQYF.

This chain joins TRBV4-1 and TRBJ2-1; 13 bases map to TRBD2. Losses at the gene ends were 5 bases for V and 3 bases for J; bases not matched to a gene: 4. Germline V lookup: CDR1 MGHRA, CDR2 YSYEKL. The CDR3 runs 16 residues. The CDR3 region is CASSSTSGRVYNEQFF. The CDR3 region has the DNA TGCGCCAGCAGCTCCACTAGCGGGAGGGTCTACAATGAGCAGTTCTTC.

The chain is built from TRBV10-3 and TRBJ2-1; D remains unclear. V was shortened by 0 bases and J by 9 bases, with 12 bases between the two germline ends. CDR1 is ENHRY, CDR2 SYGVKD, per germline. The CDR3 spans 14 residues. The CDR3: CAISESIRPTEQFF. The CDR3 bases are TGTGCCATCAGTGAGTCGATCCGCCCAACTGAGCAGTTCTTC.

This clone showed up just a few times. This rearrangement joins TRBV5-4 to TRBJ1-5; 7 nucleotides line up with TRBD1. This CDR3 is 13 amino acids long. Germline CDR1 reads SGHNT; CDR2 reads YYREEE (reference sequence). Trimming cost V 4 bases and J 6 bases; bases outside gene matches: 4. This chain's CDR3 is CASSIDRAQPQHF. For the CDR3, the DNA is TGTGCCAGCAGCATCGACAGGGCTCAGCCCCAGCATTTT.

This clone was seen a few times. The CDR3 DNA is TGTGCCTGGAGTGAGGGGACAGCCTACAATGAGCAGTTCTTC. Translated, it gives CAWSEGTAYNEQFF. The V gene is TRBV30, the J gene TRBJ2-1; 7 bases map to TRBD1. The CDR3 has 14 residues. V lost 1 base and J lost 2; bases outside the gene matches: 2. Per germline, CDR1 GTSNPN and CDR2 SVGIG (reference sequence).

This clone has only one observation. The DNA for the CDR3 is TGTGCCAGCAGCTTGCCGGGAGAGAGCACTGAAGCTTTCTTT. Translated: CASSLPGESTEAFF. V gene TRBV7-9 combines with J gene TRBJ1-1; D is undetermined. The length of the CDR3 is 14 residues. Germline V gives CDR1 SEHNR, CDR2 FQNEAQ (reference sequence). V was cut by 3 bases and J by 4 bases, with 12 bases left in between.

The rearrangement joins TRBV30 to TRBJ1-5, with 7 bases that match TRBD1. V trimming: 2 bases; J trimming: 3 bases; junction bases outside the gene matches: 10. The CDR3 is 16 residues long. CDR1 is GTSNPN and CDR2 is SVGIG in the germline V gene (reference sequence). This chain's CDR3 is CAWSPTGETTNQPQHF. CDR3 DNA sequence: TGTGCCTGGAGTCCAACAGGGGAGACCACCAATCAGCCCCAGCATTTT.

The V call is TRBV2, the J call TRBJ2-1, with 8 bases identical to TRBD1. V lost 1 base, J lost 14 bases, and 7 bases stayed unmatched. Germline V lookup: CDR1 SNHLY, CDR2 FYNNEI. This CDR3 spans 13 amino acids. The CDR3 DNA is TGTGCCAGCAGTGAAGGCCAGACAGGGGTAAAGTTCTTC. This encodes CASSEGQTGVKFF.

The chain links TRBV29-1 to TRBJ1-2; D not resolved. CDR3 length: 11 amino acids. Trimming took 5 bases from V and 7 from J, leaving 11 bases between them. The germline gives CDR1 SQVTM, CDR2 ANQGSEA. The CDR3 coding sequence is TGCAGCGTTCAGGCTGGAGGTGGCTACACCTTC. Protein: CSVQAGGGYTF.

This chain connects TRBV7-2 to TRBJ2-7; TRBD2 might be the D (6 bases). V lost 7 bases to trimming and J lost 3 bases, with 16 bases between them. The germline V gene encodes CDR1 SGHTA and CDR2 FQGNSA. The CDR3 sequence is 14 residues long. CDR3 in amino acids: CASNLEGGGYEQYF. CDR3 bases: TGTGCCAGCAACCTAGAGGGAGGTGGCTACGAGCAGTACTTC. The variable domain in full, with the rest retrieved from reference TRBV7-2 and TRBJ2-7, is GAGVSQSPSNKVTEKGKDVELRCDPISGHTALYWYRQSLGQGLEFLIYFQGNSAPDKSGLPSDRFSAERTGGSVSTLTIQRTQQEDSAVYLCASNLEGGGYEQYFGPGTRLTVT.

This clone was seen a handful of times. V is TRBV30 and J is TRBJ2-1; 9 positions agree with TRBD2. This CDR3 spans 15 amino acids. V gave up 0 bases and J gave up 4 bases; unmatched junction bases: 4. Germline CDR1 and CDR2: GTSNPN and SVGIG (reference sequence). The CDR3 bases are TGTGCCTGGAGTGTAAGCGGGGGGCGTTACAATGAGCAGTTCTTC. Its protein is CAWSVSGGRYNEQFF.